This T cell receptor beta chain is drawn from a study of CD8+CD57+ T cells in acquired aplastic anemia. As for the study in general: Sorting CD4+ and CD8+ cells gave DNA averaging about 2.9 ug. Study findings and constraints: Controls did not differ significantly from patients in CD8+ Simpson's diversity.

CDR3 and TCR beta VDJ profiling relied on a genomic DNA template. TCRdb redid the calling of the reads with MiXCR, one entry per CDR3 protein. Here the sample spans some 200,000 distinct CDR3 sequences, approximately 48% being singletons. CDR1 is SNHLY and CDR2 is FYNNEI in the germline V gene. The CDR3 spans 15 residues. V was pared by 7 bases and J by 5 bases, with 5 bases of the junction left unmatched. The patients chosen for sequencing had shown expansion of CD8+CD57+ cells (detected by flow cytometry). Turning to this clonotype: The antigen remains undetermined.

Sequenced input: sorted CD4+, CD8+, or CD8+CD57+ T cells (not recorded which) from PBMCs. The sequence derives from a human donor with aplastic anemia. This chain joins TRBV2 and TRBJ2-1; 13 bases are a match to TRBD2. The CDR3, as DNA: TGTGCCAGCAAACCGGGACTAGCGGGGAACAATGAGCAGTTCTTC. Amino acid sequence: CASKPGLAGNNEQFF.